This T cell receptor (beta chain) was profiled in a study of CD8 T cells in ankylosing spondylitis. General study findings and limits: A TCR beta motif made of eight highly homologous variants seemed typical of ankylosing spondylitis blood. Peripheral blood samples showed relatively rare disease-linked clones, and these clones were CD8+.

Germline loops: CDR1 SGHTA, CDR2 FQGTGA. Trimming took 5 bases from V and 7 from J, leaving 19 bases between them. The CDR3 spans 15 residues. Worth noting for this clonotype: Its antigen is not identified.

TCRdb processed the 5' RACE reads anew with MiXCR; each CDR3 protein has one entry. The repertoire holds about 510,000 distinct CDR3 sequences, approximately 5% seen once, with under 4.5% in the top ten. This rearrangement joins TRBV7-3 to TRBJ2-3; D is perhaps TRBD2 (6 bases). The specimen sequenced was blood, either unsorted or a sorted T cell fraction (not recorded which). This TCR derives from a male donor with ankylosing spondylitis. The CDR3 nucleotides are TGTGCCAGCAGCCTCCTCGCGGGGCGCGAGTATACGCAGTATTTT. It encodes CASSLLAGREYTQYF.